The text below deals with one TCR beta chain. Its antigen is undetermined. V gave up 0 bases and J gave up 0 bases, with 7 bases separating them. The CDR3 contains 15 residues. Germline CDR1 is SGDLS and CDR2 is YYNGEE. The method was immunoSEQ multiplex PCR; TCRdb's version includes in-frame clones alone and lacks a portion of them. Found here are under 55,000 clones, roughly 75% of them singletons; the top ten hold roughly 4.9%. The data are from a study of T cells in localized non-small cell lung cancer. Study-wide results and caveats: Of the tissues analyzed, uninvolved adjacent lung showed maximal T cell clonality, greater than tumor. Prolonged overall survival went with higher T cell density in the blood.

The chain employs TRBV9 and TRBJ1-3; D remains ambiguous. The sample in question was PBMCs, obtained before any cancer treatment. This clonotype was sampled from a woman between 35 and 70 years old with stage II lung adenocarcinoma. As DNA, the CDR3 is TGTGCCAGCAGCGTAGGGCTGATCTCTGGAAACACCATATATTTT. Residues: CASSVGLISGNTIYF.